This T cell receptor (beta chain) came from a study of vaccination and CD4 T cells after COVID-19. Study background: Ranging from 14 to 241, the interval between dose two and post-vaccine sampling had a median of about 76 days. The study's findings and limits: Within convalescent individuals, 304 out of 307 vaccine-specific clones proved to be spike mono-reactive. Only relatively few convalescent patients were studied, and early post-infection timepoints were not analyzed.

The treatment is: approximately nine-day PBMC culture with coronavirus spike peptide pools or control peptides (ViraFEST assay). Trimming took 6 bases from V and 2 from J; bases not matched to a gene: 8. From germline, CDR1 is LNHDA and CDR2 SQIVND (reference sequence). This CDR3 has 15 amino acids. A remark on this clonotype: Its antigen is currently unknown.

Cultured CD4+ T-cell DNA underwent Oncomine TCR Beta short-read sequencing. MiXCR, applied by TCRdb to the PCR reads, yields one record per CDR3 protein. The table records approximately 11,000 distinct CDR3 sequences, about 41% of them present only once. The starting material was CD4+ T cells from blood, cultured in vitro, obtained after SARS-CoV-2 vaccination. This rearrangement joins TRBV19 to TRBJ2-3; 7 bases are a match to TRBD2. The receptor comes from a human donor who had recovered from COVID-19. DNA of the CDR3: TGTGCCAGTAGCGGGAGGCTACGAAACACAGATACGCAGTATTTT. Translating it yields CASSGRLRNTDTQYF.